This is a list of T cell receptor beta chains from one sample in a study of fetal regulatory T cell absence and autoimmunity. Using immunoSEQ multiplex PCR, the repertoire was profiled, and TCRdb retains in-frame clones only, with some absent. The sample gives 95,000 or so clones, about three quarters of which show up once; 2% is in the top ten. Sequenced sample: pancreas tissue. The receptors were gathered from a male donor with IPEX syndrome. CDR3s include the opening cysteine and the closing phenylalanine or tryptophan. Each record gives: J gene, clone size, D gene, V gene, CDR3 length, CDR3 protein, CDR3 DNA. D genes are given only for firm matches. Part of the rows lack a size; the others show once, few, many or a class for expanded clones.

>TRBJ2-1|-|TRBD2|TRBV4-2|13
CASSQGTSVEQFF
TGTGCCAGCAGCCAAGGGACTAGCGTTGAGCAGTTCTTC
>TRBJ2-5|few|-|TRBV7-9|15
CASSLGRRNQETQYF
TGTGCCAGCAGCTTGGGGCGGCGGAACCAAGAGACCCAGTACTTC
>TRBJ1-5|-|TRBD1|TRBV19|14
CASSRTGSNQPQHF
TGTGCCAGTAGTCGGACAGGGAGCAATCAGCCCCAGCATTTT
>TRBJ2-1|-|TRBD2|TRBV7-9|16
CASSLLASSSYNEQFF
TGTGCCAGCAGCCTACTAGCGTCTAGCTCCTACAATGAGCAGTTCTTC
>TRBJ1-5|-|-|TRBV29-1|13
CSVEGGKGQPQHF
TGCAGCGTTGAAGGAGGGAAGGGACAGCCCCAGCATTTT
>TRBJ2-1|-|-|TRBV7-9|15
CASSWAGGLYNEQFF
TGTGCCAGCAGCTGGGCCGGCGGACTGTACAATGAGCAGTTCTTC
>TRBJ2-1|-|-|TRBV10-3|19
CAISESGPGPQSSYNEQFF
TGTGCCATCAGTGAGTCAGGGCCGGGACCCCAAAGCTCCTACAATGAGCAGTTCTTC
>TRBJ1-2|-|-|TRBV19|13
CASSIVTGTGYTF
TGTGCCAGTAGTATAGTCACAGGAACTGGCTACACCTTC
>TRBJ1-4|-|-|TRBV11-2|16
CASSFLIQGRNEKLFF
TGTGCCAGCAGCTTTTTAATACAGGGTCGGAATGAAAAACTGTTTTTT
>TRBJ2-2|-|TRBD1|TRBV9|15
CASSVRTGGTGELFF
TGTGCCAGCAGCGTACGGACAGGGGGCACCGGGGAGCTGTTTTTT
>TRBJ2-7|once|TRBD2|TRBV7-9|15
CASSGLAGGHYEQYF
TGTGCCAGCAGCGGACTAGCGGGGGGCCACTACGAGCAGTACTTC
>TRBJ1-1|-|-|TRBV27|14
CASSLGWGSTEAFF
TGTGCCAGCAGTTTGGGGTGGGGGAGCACTGAAGCTTTCTTT
>TRBJ2-7|-|TRBD1|TRBV12-5|14
CASGFGQGFYEQYF
TGTGCTAGTGGTTTCGGACAGGGCTTCTACGAGCAGTACTTC
>TRBJ1-5|-|-|TRBV2|15
CASSQGVYGNQPQHF
TGTGCCAGCAGTCAAGGTGTTTATGGCAATCAGCCCCAGCATTTT
>TRBJ2-7|-|-|TRBV7-6|13
CASSPLSSYEQYF
TGTGCCAGCAGCCCCCTAAGCTCCTACGAGCAGTACTTC
>TRBJ1-2|-|TRBD1|TRBV29-1|11
CSTEGANGYTF
TGCAGCACGGAGGGGGCGAATGGCTACACCTTC
>TRBJ2-3|-|-|TRBV9|13
CASSWYHTDTQYF
TGTGCCAGCAGCTGGTACCACACAGATACGCAGTATTTT
>TRBJ1-5|-|-|TRBV19|13
CASSIAGNQPQHF
TGTGCCAGTAGTATAGCAGGCAATCAGCCCCAGCATTTT
>TRBJ2-7|-|TRBD1|TRBV5-4|13
CASRDRESYEQYF
TGTGCCAGCCGGGACAGGGAATCCTACGAGCAGTACTTC
>TRBJ2-7|-|-|TRBV5-1|16
CASSLEAPGHYYEQYF
TGCGCCAGCAGCTTGGAGGCCCCTGGGCATTACTACGAGCAGTACTTC
>TRBJ2-3|once|-|TRBV19|15
CASSIVGGATDTQYF
TGTGCCAGTAGTATAGTCGGGGGCGCCACAGATACGCAGTATTTT
>TRBJ1-5|-|TRBD1|TRBV6-6|14
CASSYWDRDQPQHF
TGTGCCAGCAGTTACTGGGACAGGGACCAGCCCCAGCATTTT
>TRBJ2-1|-|-|TRBV7-6|14
CASSVSGSYNEQFF
TGTGCCAGCAGCGTCTCCGGGTCTTACAATGAGCAGTTCTTC
>TRBJ2-2|-|TRBD1|TRBV19|16
CASSTRDRGDTGELFF
TGTGCCAGTAGTACAAGGGACAGGGGGGACACCGGGGAGCTGTTTTTT
>TRBJ2-2|-|-|TRBV19|14
CASSIGSNTGELFF
TGTGCCAGTAGTATAGGCTCAAACACCGGGGAGCTGTTTTTT
>TRBJ1-2|few|-|TRBV4-3|12
CASSQDTYGYTF
TGCGCCAGCAGCCAAGATACATATGGCTACACCTTC
>TRBJ2-7|-|-|TRBV10-3|12
CAISESGPEQYF
TGTGCCATCAGTGAGTCGGGGCCCGAGCAGTACTTC
>TRBJ2-7|once|TRBD2|TRBV7-9|17
CASSLGRVTSGHYEQYF
TGTGCCAGCAGCTTAGGTAGGGTAACTAGCGGTCACTACGAGCAGTACTTC
>TRBJ2-2|few|-|TRBV7-9|13
CASSLGSTGELFF
TGTGCCAGCAGCTTAGGAAGCACCGGGGAGCTGTTTTTT
>TRBJ1-1|few|-|TRBV18|12
CASSPRSTEAFF
TGTGCCAGCTCACCACGGAGCACTGAAGCTTTCTTT
>TRBJ2-7|few|-|TRBV10-3|11
CAISDTYEQYF
TGTGCCATCAGTGACACCTACGAGCAGTACTTC
>TRBJ2-2|-|-|TRBV19|11
CASSNTGELFF
TGTGCCAGTAGTAACACCGGGGAGCTGTTTTTT
>TRBJ2-7|-|TRBD1|TRBV30|14
CAWSSGTDSYEQYF
TGTGCCTGGAGTTCCGGGACAGATTCCTACGAGCAGTACTTC
>TRBJ1-5|-|TRBD1|TRBV19|17
CASSIDPPQGAGQPQHF
TGTGCCAGTAGTATAGATCCCCCACAGGGGGCGGGACAGCCCCAGCATTTT
>TRBJ1-2|-|-|TRBV7-9|18
CASSLDLDRRFTGPGYTF
TGTGCCAGCAGCTTAGATTTGGACCGGAGATTTACAGGGCCCGGCTACACCTTC
>TRBJ1-3|-|TRBD1|TRBV11-3|15
CASSSGQGAGNTIYF
TGTGCCAGCAGCTCGGGACAGGGGGCTGGAAACACCATATATTTT
>TRBJ2-3|few|-|TRBV27|15
CASIRRGGSTDTQYF
TGTGCCAGCATAAGGAGGGGGGGGAGCACAGATACGCAGTATTTT